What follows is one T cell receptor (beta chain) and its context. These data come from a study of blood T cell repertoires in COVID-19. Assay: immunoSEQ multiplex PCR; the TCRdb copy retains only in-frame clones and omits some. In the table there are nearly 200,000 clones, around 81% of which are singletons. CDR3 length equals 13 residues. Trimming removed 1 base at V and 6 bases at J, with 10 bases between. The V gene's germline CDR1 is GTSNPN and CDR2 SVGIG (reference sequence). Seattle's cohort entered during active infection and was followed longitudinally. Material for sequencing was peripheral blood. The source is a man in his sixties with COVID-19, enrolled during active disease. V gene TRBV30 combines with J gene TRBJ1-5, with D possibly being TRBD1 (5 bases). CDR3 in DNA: TGTGCCTGGAGTGCTGGGGGAGGTCAGCCCCAGCATTTT. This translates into CAWSAGGGQPQHF.